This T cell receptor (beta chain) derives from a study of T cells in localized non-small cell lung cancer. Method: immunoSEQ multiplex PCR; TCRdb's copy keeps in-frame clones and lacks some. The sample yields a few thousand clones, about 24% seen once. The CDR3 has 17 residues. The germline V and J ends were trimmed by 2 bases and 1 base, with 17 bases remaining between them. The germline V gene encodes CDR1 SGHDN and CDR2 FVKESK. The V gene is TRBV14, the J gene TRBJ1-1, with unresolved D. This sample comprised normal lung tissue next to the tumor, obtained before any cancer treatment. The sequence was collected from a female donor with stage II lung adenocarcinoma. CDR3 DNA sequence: TGTGCCAGCAGCCAATTCCCCTGGAGGCCTCCGAACACTGAAGCTTTCTTT. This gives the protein CASSQFPWRPPNTEAFF.